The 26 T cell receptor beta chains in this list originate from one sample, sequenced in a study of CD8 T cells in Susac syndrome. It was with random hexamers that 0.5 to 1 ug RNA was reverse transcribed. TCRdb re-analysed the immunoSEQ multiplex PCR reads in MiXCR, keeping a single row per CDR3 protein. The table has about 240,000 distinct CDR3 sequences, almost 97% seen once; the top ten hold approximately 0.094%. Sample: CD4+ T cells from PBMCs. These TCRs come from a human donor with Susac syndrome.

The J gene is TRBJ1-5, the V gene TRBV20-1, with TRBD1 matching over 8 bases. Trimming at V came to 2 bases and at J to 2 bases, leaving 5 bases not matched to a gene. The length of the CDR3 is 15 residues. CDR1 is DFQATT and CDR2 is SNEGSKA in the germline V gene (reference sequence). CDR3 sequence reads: CSARQGASGNQPQHF. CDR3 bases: TGCAGTGCTAGACAGGGGGCCAGTGGCAATCAGCCCCAGCATTTT.

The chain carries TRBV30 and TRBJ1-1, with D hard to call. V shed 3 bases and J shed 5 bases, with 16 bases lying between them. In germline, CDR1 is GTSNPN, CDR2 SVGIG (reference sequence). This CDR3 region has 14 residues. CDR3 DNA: TGTGCCTGGAGCCTACGGGTGGAGTTGACTGAAGCTTTCTTT. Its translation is CAWSLRVELTEAFF.

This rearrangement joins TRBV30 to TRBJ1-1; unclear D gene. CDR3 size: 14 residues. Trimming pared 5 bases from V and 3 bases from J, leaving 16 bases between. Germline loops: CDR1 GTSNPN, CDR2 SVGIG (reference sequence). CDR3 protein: CAWERHRGYTEAFF. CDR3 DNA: TGTGCCTGGGAACGGCATCGCGGGTACACTGAAGCTTTCTTT.

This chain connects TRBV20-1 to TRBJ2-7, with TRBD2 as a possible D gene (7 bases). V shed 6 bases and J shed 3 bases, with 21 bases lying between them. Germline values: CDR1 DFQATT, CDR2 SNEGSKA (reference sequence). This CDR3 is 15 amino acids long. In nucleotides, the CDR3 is TGCAGTGCAGGGCGGAGGGGGGGGATACTCTACGAGCAGTACTTC. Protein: CSAGRRGGILYEQYF.

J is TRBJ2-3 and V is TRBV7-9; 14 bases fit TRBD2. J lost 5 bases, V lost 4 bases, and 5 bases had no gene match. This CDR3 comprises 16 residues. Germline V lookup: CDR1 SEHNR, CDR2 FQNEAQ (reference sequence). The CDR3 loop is CASSSRLAGGEDTQYF. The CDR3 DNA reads TGTGCCAGCAGCTCACGACTAGCGGGAGGGGAAGATACGCAGTATTTT.

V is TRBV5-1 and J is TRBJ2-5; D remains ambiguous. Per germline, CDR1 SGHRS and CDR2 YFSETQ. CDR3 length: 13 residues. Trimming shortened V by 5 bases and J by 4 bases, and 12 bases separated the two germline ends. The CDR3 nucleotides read TGCGCCAGCAGTGGTCAGTATGGAGAGACCCAGTACTTC. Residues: CASSGQYGETQYF.

CDR3 DNA: TGTGCCTGGAATTCCGGGACAGGGTTATACACCATATATTTT. Translation: CAWNSGTGLYTIYF. This chain joins TRBV30 and TRBJ1-3; 9 nucleotides align to TRBD1. The ends lost 4 bases at V and 8 bases at J; junction bases unmatched: 9. CDR3 length: 14 amino acids. Germline-derived CDR1 and CDR2 are GTSNPN and SVGIG (reference sequence).

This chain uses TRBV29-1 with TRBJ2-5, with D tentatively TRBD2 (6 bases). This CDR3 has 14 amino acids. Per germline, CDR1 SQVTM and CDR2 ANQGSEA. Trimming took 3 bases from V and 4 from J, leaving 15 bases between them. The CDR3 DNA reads TGCAGCGTTGAGGGGTACGGGAGAGGAGAGACCCAGTACTTC. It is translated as CSVEGYGRGETQYF.

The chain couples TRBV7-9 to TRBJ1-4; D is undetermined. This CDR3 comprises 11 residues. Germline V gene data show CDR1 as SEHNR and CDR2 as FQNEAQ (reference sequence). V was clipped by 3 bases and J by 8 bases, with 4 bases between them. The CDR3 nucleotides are TGTGCCAGCAGCTTTACCGAAAAACTGTTTTTT. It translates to CASSFTEKLFF.

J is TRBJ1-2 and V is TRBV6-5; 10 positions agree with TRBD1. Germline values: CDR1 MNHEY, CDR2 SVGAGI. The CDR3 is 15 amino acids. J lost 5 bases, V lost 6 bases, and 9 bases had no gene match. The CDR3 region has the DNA TGTGCCAGCAGGCCTAGGACAGGGGGGGAATATGGCTACACCTTC. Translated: CASRPRTGGEYGYTF.

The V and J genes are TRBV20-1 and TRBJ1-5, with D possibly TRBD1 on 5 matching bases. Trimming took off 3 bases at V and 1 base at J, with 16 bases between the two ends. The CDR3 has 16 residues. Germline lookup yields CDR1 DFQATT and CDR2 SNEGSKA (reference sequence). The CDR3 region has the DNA TGCAGTGCTAGCCGATCTCCGGGGCTAAGCAATCAGCCCCAGCATTTT. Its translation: CSASRSPGLSNQPQHF.

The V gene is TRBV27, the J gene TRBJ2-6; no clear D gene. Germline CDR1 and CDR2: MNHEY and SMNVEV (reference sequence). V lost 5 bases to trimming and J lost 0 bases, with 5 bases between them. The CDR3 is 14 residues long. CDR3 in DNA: TGTGCCAGCAGTGCCAGCTCTGGGGCCAACGTCCTGACTTTC. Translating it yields CASSASSGANVLTF.

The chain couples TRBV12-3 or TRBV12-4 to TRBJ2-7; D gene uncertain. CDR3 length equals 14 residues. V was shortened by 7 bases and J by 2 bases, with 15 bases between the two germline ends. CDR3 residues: CASTLFGGAYEQYF. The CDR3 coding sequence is TGTGCCAGCACCCTATTCGGCGGTGCCTACGAGCAGTACTTC.

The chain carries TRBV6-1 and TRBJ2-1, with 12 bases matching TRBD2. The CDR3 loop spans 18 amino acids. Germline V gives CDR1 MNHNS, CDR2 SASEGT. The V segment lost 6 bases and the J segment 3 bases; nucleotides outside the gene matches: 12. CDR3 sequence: CASSSPMPLAGGYNEQFF. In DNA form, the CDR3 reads TGTGCCAGCAGCTCCCCAATGCCACTAGCGGGAGGCTACAATGAGCAGTTCTTC.

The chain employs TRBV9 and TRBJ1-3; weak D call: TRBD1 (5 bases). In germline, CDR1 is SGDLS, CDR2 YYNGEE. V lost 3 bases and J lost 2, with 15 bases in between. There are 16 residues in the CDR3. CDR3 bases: TGTGCCAGCAGCGACCGGGACCGAGGGACTGGAAACACCATATATTTT. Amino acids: CASSDRDRGTGNTIYF.

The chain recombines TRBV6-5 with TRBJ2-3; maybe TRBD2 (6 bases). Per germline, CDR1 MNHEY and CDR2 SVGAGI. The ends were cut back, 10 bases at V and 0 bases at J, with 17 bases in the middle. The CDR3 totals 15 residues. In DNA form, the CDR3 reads TGTGCCACCGCCCGTGGCGGGACGAGCACAGATACGCAGTATTTT. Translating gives CATARGGTSTDTQYF.

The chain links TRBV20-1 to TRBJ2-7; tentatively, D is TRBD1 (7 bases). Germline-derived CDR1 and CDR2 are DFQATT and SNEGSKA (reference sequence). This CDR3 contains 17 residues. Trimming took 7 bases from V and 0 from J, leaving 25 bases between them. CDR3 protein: CSVNPQGTGAFSYEQYF. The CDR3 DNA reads TGCAGTGTTAACCCACAGGGGACGGGAGCATTCTCCTACGAGCAGTACTTC.

The CDR3 sequence is CSARPGTSGSYEQFF. The CDR3 bases are TGCAGTGCTAGACCCGGGACTAGCGGGAGTTATGAGCAGTTCTTC. The chain links TRBV20-1 to TRBJ2-1; 14 bases fit TRBD2. Germline values: CDR1 DFQATT, CDR2 SNEGSKA (reference sequence). The length of the CDR3 is 15 residues. After removal of 2 bases from V and 8 bases from J, the junction contained 5 bases not matched to a gene.

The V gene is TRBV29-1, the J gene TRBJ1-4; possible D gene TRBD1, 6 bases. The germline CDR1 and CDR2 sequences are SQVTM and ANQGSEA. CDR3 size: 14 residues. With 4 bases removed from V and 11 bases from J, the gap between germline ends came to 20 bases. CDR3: CSVVETIRGPKLFF. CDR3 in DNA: TGCAGCGTTGTCGAGACCATACGGGGGCCGAAACTGTTTTTT.

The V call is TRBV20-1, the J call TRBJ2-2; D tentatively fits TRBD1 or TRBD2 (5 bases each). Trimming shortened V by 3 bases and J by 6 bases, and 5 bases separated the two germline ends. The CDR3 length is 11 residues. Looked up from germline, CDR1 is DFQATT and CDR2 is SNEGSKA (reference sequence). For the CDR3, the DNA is TGCAGTGCTAGGGGGGCCGGGGAGCTGTTTTTT. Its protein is CSARGAGELFF.

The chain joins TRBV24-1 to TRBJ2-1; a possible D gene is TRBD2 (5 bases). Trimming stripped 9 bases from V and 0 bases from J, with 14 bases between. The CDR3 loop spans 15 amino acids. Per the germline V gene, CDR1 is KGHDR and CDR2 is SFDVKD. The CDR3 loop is CATAGPENSYNEQFF. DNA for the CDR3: TGTGCCACCGCGGGCCCAGAAAACTCCTACAATGAGCAGTTCTTC.

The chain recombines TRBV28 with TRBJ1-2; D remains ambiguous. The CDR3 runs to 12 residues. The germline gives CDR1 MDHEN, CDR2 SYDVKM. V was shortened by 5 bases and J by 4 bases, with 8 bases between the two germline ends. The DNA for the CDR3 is TGTGCCAGCAGTCCACCTTTCTATGGCTACACCTTC. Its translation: CASSPPFYGYTF.

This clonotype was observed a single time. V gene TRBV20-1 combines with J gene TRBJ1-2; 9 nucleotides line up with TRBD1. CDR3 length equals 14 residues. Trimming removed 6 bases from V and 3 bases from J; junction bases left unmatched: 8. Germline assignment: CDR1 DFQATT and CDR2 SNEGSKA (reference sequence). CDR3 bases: TGCAGTGCGCCACAGGGGGCGCTTGACTATGGCTACACCTTC. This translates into CSAPQGALDYGYTF.

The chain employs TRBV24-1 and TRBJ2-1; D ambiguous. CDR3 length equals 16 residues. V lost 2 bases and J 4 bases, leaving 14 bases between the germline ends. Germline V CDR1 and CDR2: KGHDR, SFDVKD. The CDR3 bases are TGTGCCACCAGTGATTCAGCGCCCGATATTTACAATGAGCAGTTCTTC. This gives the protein CATSDSAPDIYNEQFF.

This CDR3 reads CSVEDRLPLMGEQFF. The DNA for the CDR3 is TGCAGCGTTGAAGATCGTCTCCCCCTGATGGGTGAGCAGTTCTTC. V is TRBV29-1 and J is TRBJ2-1; no clear D. V lost 0 bases and J lost 9, with 18 bases in between. The CDR3 contains 15 residues. Germline V gene lookup returns CDR1 SQVTM and CDR2 ANQGSEA.

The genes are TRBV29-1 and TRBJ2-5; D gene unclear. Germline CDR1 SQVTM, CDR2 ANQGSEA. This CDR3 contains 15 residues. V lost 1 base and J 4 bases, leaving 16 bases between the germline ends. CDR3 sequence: CSVEGKRAFRETQYF. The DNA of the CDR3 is TGCAGCGTTGAAGGGAAAAGGGCGTTTAGAGAGACCCAGTACTTC.